Presented here are 32 T cell receptor beta chains from one specimen sequenced in a study of T cell responses to AZD1222 COVID-19 vaccine. Measured with immunoSEQ multiplex PCR; TCRdb has only the in-frame clones, and not every one. The sample holds approximately 120,000 clones; around 92% are singletons and the top ten take 1.1%. The sample here was peripheral blood, taken on day 0 of AZD1222 vaccination. Receptors originate from an adult in good health.

J is TRBJ2-3 and V is TRBV5-1; 11 bases match TRBD1. Trimming at V came to 7 bases and at J to 0 bases, leaving 13 bases not matched to a gene. The germline V gene has CDR1 SGHRS and CDR2 YFSETQ. The CDR3 has 18 residues. CDR3 DNA sequence: TGCGCCAGCGTGGGACAGGGGGAATTCTACGGCAGCACAGATACGCAGTATTTT. This codes for CASVGQGEFYGSTDTQYF.

A single count supports this clone. This chain uses TRBV2 with TRBJ1-2, with D possibly being TRBD1 (5 bases). Per the germline V gene, CDR1 is SNHLY and CDR2 is FYNNEI. The CDR3 has 13 amino acids. V was pared by 8 bases and J by 2 bases, with 12 bases between. The CDR3 DNA sequence: TGTGCCAGCGTGGGGGAGGACAACTATGGCTACACCTTC. This translates into CASVGEDNYGYTF.

The rearrangement uses TRBV2 and TRBJ1-1, with D perhaps TRBD1 (5 bases). Germline V lookup: CDR1 SNHLY, CDR2 FYNNEI. This CDR3 is built from 12 residues. V was trimmed by 7 bases and J by 6 bases, leaving 12 bases between them. CDR3 residues: CASIIRVSEAFF. The CDR3 DNA reads as TGTGCCAGCATAATCAGGGTTTCTGAAGCTTTCTTT.

This sequence joins TRBV18 and TRBJ1-2, with D hard to call. Trimming removed 4 bases at V and 4 bases at J, with 7 bases between. This CDR3 contains 12 residues. Germline CDR1 reads KGHSH; CDR2 reads LQKENI. The CDR3 DNA sequence: TGTGCCAGCTCACAAGAATCCTATGGCTACACCTTC. This encodes CASSQESYGYTF.

The chain has TRBV29-1 and TRBJ2-5; D is perhaps TRBD2 (6 bases). The CDR3 consists of 13 residues. Germline V gene data show CDR1 as SQVTM and CDR2 as ANQGSEA. V lost 2 bases and J lost 4, with 11 bases in between. The chain's CDR3 is CSVELPGVETQYF. CDR3 DNA sequence: TGCAGCGTTGAATTACCGGGAGTAGAGACCCAGTACTTC.

This clone was counted between two and nine times. The chain uses TRBV7-9 and TRBJ1-1; 8 bases align to TRBD1. This CDR3 region has 14 residues. V lost 5 bases to trimming and J lost 4 bases; unmatched junction nucleotides: 6. CDR1 and CDR2 from the germline V gene are SEHNR and FQNEAQ (reference sequence). CDR3 sequence (DNA): TGTGCCAGCAGCCCGCAGGGGGCACTCACTGAAGCTTTCTTT. Translation: CASSPQGALTEAFF.

The V gene is TRBV4-1, the J gene TRBJ2-2; TRBD1 matches at 9 bases. With V trimmed by 0 bases and J by 7 bases, 3 bases remained unmatched. The CDR3 is 15 amino acids. Germline CDR1 MGHRA, CDR2 YSYEKL. The CDR3: CASSQEGQGNGELFF. The CDR3 DNA sequence: TGCGCCAGCAGCCAAGAAGGACAGGGGAACGGGGAGCTGTTTTTT.

In this sample, this clone turned up once. This rearrangement joins TRBV7-2 to TRBJ2-1; D may be TRBD2 (6 bases). Germline CDR1 and CDR2: SGHTA and FQGNSA. The ends were cut back, 2 bases at V and 0 bases at J, with 8 bases in the middle. The CDR3 is 15 amino acids. The CDR3: CASSLSGSSYNEQFF. The CDR3 nucleotides read TGTGCCAGCAGCTTATCCGGGAGCTCCTACAATGAGCAGTTCTTC.

J is TRBJ2-7 and V is TRBV5-1; 10 nucleotides agree with TRBD2. CDR1 and CDR2 (germline): SGHRS, YFSETQ. This CDR3 region has 16 residues. V dropped 4 bases and J dropped 4; count of bases not matched to a gene: 11. This CDR3 reads CASSRSLAGGQYEQYF. The CDR3 DNA follows: TGCGCCAGCAGCCGCTCTTTAGCGGGAGGACAATACGAGCAGTACTTC.

The chain uses TRBV5-1 and TRBJ1-2, with TRBD1 identical over 8 bases. The V gene's germline CDR1 is SGHRS and CDR2 YFSETQ. CDR3 length: 16 residues. J lost 2 bases, V lost 4 bases, and 10 bases had no gene match. The CDR3 region has the DNA TGCGCCAGCAGCCCCGGCTTGGGACAGGCCAACTATGGCTACACCTTC. Translation gives CASSPGLGQANYGYTF.

The rearrangement joins TRBV13 to TRBJ2-3, with 9 bases lining up with TRBD1. V was clipped by 5 bases and J by 10 bases; unmatched bases: 4. The CDR3 contains 12 residues. Per germline, CDR1 PRHDT and CDR2 FYEKMQ (reference sequence). The CDR3 sequence is CASSRRTGAQYF. The CDR3 nucleotides read TGTGCCAGCAGCCGAAGGACAGGGGCGCAGTATTTT.

This chain links TRBV11-2 with TRBJ2-1, with D unresolved. The CDR3 covers 18 residues. The V end was cut by 5 bases, the J end by 0 bases, with 20 bases between. CDR1 is SGHAT and CDR2 is FQNNGV in the germline V gene. The CDR3 region has the DNA TGTGCCAGCAGCCCGGGCGGTGTGAGCTACAGCTCCTACAATGAGCAGTTCTTC. This translates into CASSPGGVSYSSYNEQFF.

The V gene is TRBV2, the J gene TRBJ2-2; 11 nucleotides agree with TRBD1. V trimming: 4 bases; J trimming: 3 bases; junction bases outside the gene matches: 4. This CDR3 spans 16 amino acids. CDR1 is SNHLY and CDR2 is FYNNEI in the germline V gene. The CDR3 reads CASSVDRGRYTGELFF. For the CDR3, the DNA is TGTGCCAGCAGTGTGGACAGGGGGCGATACACCGGGGAGCTGTTTTTT.

The CDR3, as DNA: TGTGCCAGCAGTTTAGAGGGACTAGCGGGCAATGAGCAGTTCTTC. The encoded protein is CASSLEGLAGNEQFF. J is TRBJ2-1 and V is TRBV27, with 12 bases identical to TRBD2. From germline, CDR1 is MNHEY and CDR2 SMNVEV (reference sequence). The CDR3 totals 15 residues. V lost 2 bases to trimming and J lost 6 bases; unmatched junction nucleotides: 2.

V gene TRBV5-1 combines with J gene TRBJ2-3, with D perhaps TRBD1 (6 bases). Per germline, CDR1 SGHRS and CDR2 YFSETQ. The V end lost 4 bases, the J end lost 0 bases, and 12 bases lay between the germline ends. There are 15 residues in the CDR3. In DNA form, the CDR3 reads TGCGCCAGCAGCATGATAGGGGGTAGCACAGATACGCAGTATTTT. This sequence encodes CASSMIGGSTDTQYF.

The gene calls are TRBV7-9 and TRBJ1-2, with D perhaps TRBD1 (5 bases). V lost 5 bases and J 4 bases, leaving 20 bases between the germline ends. The CDR3 totals 16 residues. The germline V gene has CDR1 SEHNR and CDR2 FQNEAQ (reference sequence). CDR3 in DNA: TGTGCCAGCAGCCGTACCCCAACAGGCGACTCCTATGGCTACACCTTC. This codes for CASSRTPTGDSYGYTF.

The chain uses TRBV10-3 and TRBJ2-5; tentative D call: TRBD1 (6 bases). CDR3 length equals 13 residues. The V gene lost 4 bases and the J gene lost 5 bases, with 11 bases spanning the gap. CDR1 is ENHRY, CDR2 SYGVKD, per germline. The DNA of the CDR3 is TGTGCCATCAGTGGAACAGGGTCGGAGACCCAGTACTTC. Protein product: CAISGTGSETQYF.

CDR3 sequence (DNA): TGCAGCGTTGAAGATCTGGAGGGAGGAAGAACCGGGGAGCTGTTTTTT. The encoded protein is CSVEDLEGGRTGELFF. The chain employs TRBV29-1 and TRBJ2-2; a weak D match, TRBD2 (6 bases). The V end was cut by 0 bases, the J end by 5 bases, with 16 bases between. This CDR3 has 16 residues. Germline CDR1 SQVTM, CDR2 ANQGSEA.

The V call is TRBV5-1, the J call TRBJ1-6; D gene unclear. V dropped 0 bases and J dropped 7 bases, with 8 bases sitting between them. CDR3 size: 14 residues. Germline values: CDR1 SGHRS, CDR2 YFSETQ. The CDR3 DNA is TGCGCCAGCAGCTTGGAGGCTGAAAATTCACCCCTCCACTTT. Residues: CASSLEAENSPLHF.

V usage is TRBV27 and J usage is TRBJ2-3; tentatively, D is TRBD2 (6 bases). In germline, CDR1 is MNHEY, CDR2 SMNVEV (reference sequence). V gave up 2 bases and J gave up 1 base, with 10 bases separating them. The CDR3 consists of 15 residues. The CDR3 region is CASSLRRRGTDTQYF. The CDR3 DNA reads TGTGCCAGCAGTTTACGGCGGAGGGGCACAGATACGCAGTATTTT.

The chain combines TRBV28 with TRBJ1-5, with 7 bases that match TRBD1. From germline, CDR1 is MDHEN and CDR2 SYDVKM. The CDR3 has 15 amino acids. V was clipped by 5 bases and J by 5 bases; unmatched bases: 9. In DNA, the CDR3 is TGTGCCAGCAGTGCCGGACAGGCACGTTATCAGCCCCAGCATTTT. Its protein is CASSAGQARYQPQHF.

The chain is built from TRBV7-9 and TRBJ1-2; 8 bases map to TRBD1. After removal of 0 bases from V and 2 bases from J, the junction contained 5 bases not matched to a gene. The CDR3 loop spans 16 amino acids. Germline CDR1 and CDR2: SEHNR and FQNEAQ (reference sequence). The CDR3 DNA is TGTGCCAGCAGCTTAGCAGGACAGGGTTTGAACTATGGCTACACCTTC. This translates into CASSLAGQGLNYGYTF. Looking up the rest from reference TRBV7-9 and TRBJ1-2 gives the full variable domain: DTGVSQNPRHKITKRGQNVTFRCDPISEHNRLYWYRQTLGQGPEFLTYFQNEAQLEKSRLLSDRFSAERPKGSFSTLEIQRTEQGDSAMYLCASSLAGQGLNYGYTFGSGTRLTVV.

The chain has TRBV27 and TRBJ1-4; 7 bases agree with TRBD1. Losses at the gene ends were 4 bases for V and 11 bases for J; bases not matched to a gene: 7. Germline V CDR1 and CDR2: MNHEY, SMNVEV (reference sequence). The CDR3 has 13 residues. This CDR3 is CASSYNRGGKLFF. The CDR3 DNA reads as TGTGCCAGCAGTTACAACAGGGGAGGGAAACTGTTTTTT.

The rearrangement links TRBV29-1 to TRBJ2-7; D remains unclear. The CDR3 covers 13 residues. With 5 bases removed from V and 3 bases from J, the gap between germline ends came to 14 bases. CDR1 SQVTM and CDR2 ANQGSEA come from the germline V gene. The CDR3 region has the DNA TGCAGCGTTCGGGCATCTTCGTTCTACGAGCAGTACTTC. It specifies CSVRASSFYEQYF.

The chain uses TRBV9 and TRBJ2-7; the match to TRBD1 covers 10 bases. Per germline, CDR1 SGDLS and CDR2 YYNGEE. The trim removed 3 bases at V and 6 bases at J, leaving 6 bases unmatched. This CDR3 is built from 14 residues. This CDR3 reads CASSAKTGGSEQYF. CDR3 coding DNA: TGTGCCAGCAGCGCTAAGACAGGGGGCAGCGAGCAGTACTTC.

The chain combines TRBV4-1 with TRBJ2-4; 9 bases align to TRBD1. V lost 4 bases to trimming and J lost 7 bases; unmatched junction nucleotides: 14. This CDR3 spans 17 amino acids. Germline CDR1 and CDR2: MGHRA and YSYEKL. The CDR3, as DNA: TGCGCCAGCAGCCCCGGACCTGGACAGGGGTTCGGGAACATTCAGTACTTC. It specifies CASSPGPGQGFGNIQYF.

The chain employs TRBV2 and TRBJ2-3; possibly TRBD1 for D (5 bases). V lost 7 bases to trimming and J lost 10 bases, with 9 bases between them. CDR3 length: 10 residues. Germline V gene data show CDR1 as SNHLY and CDR2 as FYNNEI. The CDR3 region has the DNA TGTGCCAGCACGGGCAGGGCGCAGTATTTT. Its protein is CASTGRAQYF.

This sequence joins TRBV19 and TRBJ2-1; TRBD2 agrees at 11 bases. Trimming removed 6 bases from V and 0 bases from J; junction bases left unmatched: 4. The CDR3 totals 16 residues. Per germline, CDR1 LNHDA and CDR2 SQIVND (reference sequence). The CDR3 loop reads CASSSTSGSSYNEQFF. The CDR3 DNA sequence: TGTGCCAGTAGCAGCACTAGCGGGAGCTCCTACAATGAGCAGTTCTTC. Full variable domain (rest looked up from reference TRBV19 and TRBJ2-1): DGGITQSPKYLFRKEGQNVTLSCEQNLNHDAMYWYRQDPGQGLRLIYYSQIVNDFQKGDIAEGYSVSREKKESFPLTVTSAQKNPTAFYLCASSSTSGSSYNEQFFGPGTRLTVL.

This clone was recorded only once. The V gene is TRBV28, the J gene TRBJ2-5; D gene uncertain. This CDR3 has 12 residues. Germline V lookup: CDR1 MDHEN, CDR2 SYDVKM. V was shortened by 3 bases and J by 2 bases, with 4 bases between the two germline ends. The CDR3 spells CASSLQQETQYF. As DNA, the CDR3 is TGTGCCAGCAGTTTGCAGCAAGAGACCCAGTACTTC.

V gene TRBV9 combines with J gene TRBJ1-2; TRBD1 matches 11 bases. The CDR3 consists of 15 residues. J lost 3 bases, V lost 3 bases, and 4 bases had no gene match. In germline, CDR1 is SGDLS, CDR2 YYNGEE. The CDR3 here is CASSAGGQGDYGYTF. DNA of the CDR3: TGTGCCAGCAGCGCGGGGGGACAGGGGGACTATGGCTACACCTTC.

The chain joins TRBV7-9 to TRBJ1-1; D possibly corresponds to TRBD1 (5 bases). Germline CDR1 reads SEHNR; CDR2 reads FQNEAQ (reference sequence). The CDR3 length is 12 residues. V was shortened by 4 bases and J by 3 bases, with 6 bases between the two germline ends. For the CDR3, the DNA is TGTGCCAGCAGCTGGGGGTACACTGAAGCTTTCTTT. Encoded protein: CASSWGYTEAFF.

V usage is TRBV10-3 and J usage is TRBJ2-1; 7 bases fit TRBD2. The J segment lost 3 bases and the V segment lost 3 bases, leaving 11 bases of the junction unmatched. The germline gives CDR1 ENHRY, CDR2 SYGVKD. CDR3 length equals 17 residues. The CDR3, as DNA: TGTGCCATCAGTGAATCTGACTGGACGGGAGGCTACAATGAGCAGTTCTTC. Amino acid sequence: CAISESDWTGGYNEQFF.